This T cell receptor beta chain comes out of a study of neurological immune-mediated disorders. This clonotype was recorded at least ten times. The sample's time point: longitudinal time-point 2. V lost 6 bases to trimming and J lost 3 bases, with 14 bases between them. CDR1 SNHLY and CDR2 FYNNEI come from the germline V gene. The CDR3 runs to 14 residues. TCRdb reanalysed the 5' RACE reads using MiXCR and keeps one entry per CDR3 protein. The sample includes over 30,000 distinct CDR3 sequences, 13% of them seen just once. V gene TRBV2 combines with J gene TRBJ1-1; possibly TRBD1 for D (6 bases). This receptor was taken from a woman in her thirties or forties in good health. Source material: PBMCs. This CDR3 is CASSVDRLYTEAFF. For the CDR3, the DNA is TGTGCCAGCAGCGTAGACAGGCTCTACACTGAAGCTTTCTTT.